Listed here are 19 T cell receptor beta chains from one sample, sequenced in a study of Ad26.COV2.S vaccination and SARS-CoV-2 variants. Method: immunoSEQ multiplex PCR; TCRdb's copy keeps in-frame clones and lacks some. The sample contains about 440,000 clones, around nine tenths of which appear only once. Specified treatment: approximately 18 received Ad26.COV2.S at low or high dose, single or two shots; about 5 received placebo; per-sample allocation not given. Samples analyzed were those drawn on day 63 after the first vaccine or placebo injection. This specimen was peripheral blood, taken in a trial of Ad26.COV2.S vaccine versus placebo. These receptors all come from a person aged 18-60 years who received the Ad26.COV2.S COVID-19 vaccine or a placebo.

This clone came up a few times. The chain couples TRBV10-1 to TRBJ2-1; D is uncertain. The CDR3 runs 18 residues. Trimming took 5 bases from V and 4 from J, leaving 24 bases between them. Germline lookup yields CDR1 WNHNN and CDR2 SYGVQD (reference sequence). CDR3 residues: CASSLLGRDLSYYNEQFF. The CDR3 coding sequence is TGCGCCAGCAGTCTTCTGGGCCGTGACTTGTCATATTACAATGAGCAGTTCTTC.

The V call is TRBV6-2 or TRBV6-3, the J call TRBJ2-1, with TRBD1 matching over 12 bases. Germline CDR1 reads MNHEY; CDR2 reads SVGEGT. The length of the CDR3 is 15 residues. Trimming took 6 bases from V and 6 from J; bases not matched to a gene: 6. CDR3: CASSRDRGRGNEQFF. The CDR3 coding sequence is TGTGCCAGCAGCCGGGACAGGGGGCGCGGCAATGAGCAGTTCTTC.

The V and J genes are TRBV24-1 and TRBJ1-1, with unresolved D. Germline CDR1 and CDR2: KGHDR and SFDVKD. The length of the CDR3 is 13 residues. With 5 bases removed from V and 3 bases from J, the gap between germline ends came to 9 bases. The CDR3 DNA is TGTGCCACCAGTGGGGAAAGGGACACTGAAGCTTTCTTT. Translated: CATSGERDTEAFF.

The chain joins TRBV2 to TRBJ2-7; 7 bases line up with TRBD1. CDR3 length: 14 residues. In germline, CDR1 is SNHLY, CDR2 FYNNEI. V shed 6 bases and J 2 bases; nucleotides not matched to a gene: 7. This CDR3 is CASRARQGPYEQYF. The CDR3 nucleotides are TGTGCCAGCAGAGCCAGACAGGGTCCCTACGAGCAGTACTTC.

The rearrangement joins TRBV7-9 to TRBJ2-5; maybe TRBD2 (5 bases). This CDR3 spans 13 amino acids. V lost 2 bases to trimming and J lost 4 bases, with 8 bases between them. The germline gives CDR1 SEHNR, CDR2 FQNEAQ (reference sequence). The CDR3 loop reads CASSLIAGETQYF. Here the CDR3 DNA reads TGTGCCAGCAGCTTAATTGCGGGAGAGACCCAGTACTTC.

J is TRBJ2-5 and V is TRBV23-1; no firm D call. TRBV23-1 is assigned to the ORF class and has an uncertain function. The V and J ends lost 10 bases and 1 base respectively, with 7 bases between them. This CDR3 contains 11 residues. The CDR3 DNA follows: TGCGCCACCTATGGCCAAGAGACCCAGTACTTC. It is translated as CATYGQETQYF.

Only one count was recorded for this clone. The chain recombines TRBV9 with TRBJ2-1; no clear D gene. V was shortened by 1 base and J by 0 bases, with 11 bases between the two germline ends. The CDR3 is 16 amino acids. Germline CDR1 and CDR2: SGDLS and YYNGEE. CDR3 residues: CASSVTIRRSYNEQFF. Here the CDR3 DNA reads TGTGCCAGCAGCGTAACAATCAGGCGCTCCTACAATGAGCAGTTCTTC.

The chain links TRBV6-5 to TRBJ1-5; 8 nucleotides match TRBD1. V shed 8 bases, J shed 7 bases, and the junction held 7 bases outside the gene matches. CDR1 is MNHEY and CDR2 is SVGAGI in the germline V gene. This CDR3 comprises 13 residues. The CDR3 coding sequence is TGTGCCAGCCGAAGGGGGGACAGGCAGCCCCAGCATTTT. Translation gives CASRRGDRQPQHF.

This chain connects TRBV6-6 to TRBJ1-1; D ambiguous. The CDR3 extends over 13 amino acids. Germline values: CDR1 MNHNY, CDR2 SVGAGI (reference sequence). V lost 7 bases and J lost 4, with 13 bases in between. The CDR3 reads CASIDFVATEAFF. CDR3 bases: TGTGCCAGCATCGACTTTGTTGCCACTGAAGCTTTCTTT.

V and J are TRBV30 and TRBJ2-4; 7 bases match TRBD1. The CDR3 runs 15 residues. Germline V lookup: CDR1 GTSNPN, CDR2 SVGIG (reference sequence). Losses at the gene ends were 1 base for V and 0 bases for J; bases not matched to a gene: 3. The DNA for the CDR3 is TGTGCCTGGAGTGGCGCAGGGGGAGCCAAAAACATTCAGTACTTC. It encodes CAWSGAGGAKNIQYF.

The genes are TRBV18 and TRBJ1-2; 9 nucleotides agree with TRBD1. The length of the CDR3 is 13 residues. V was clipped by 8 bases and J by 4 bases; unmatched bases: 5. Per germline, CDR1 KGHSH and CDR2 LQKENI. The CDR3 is CASEPGQGYGYTF. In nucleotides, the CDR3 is TGTGCCAGCGAACCGGGACAGGGCTATGGCTACACCTTC. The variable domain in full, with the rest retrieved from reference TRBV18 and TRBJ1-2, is NAGVMQNPRHLVRRRGQEARLRCSPMKGHSHVYWYRQLPEEGLKFMVYLQKENIIDESGMPKERFSAEFPKEGPSILRIQQVVRGDSAAYFCASEPGQGYGYTFGSGTRLTVV.

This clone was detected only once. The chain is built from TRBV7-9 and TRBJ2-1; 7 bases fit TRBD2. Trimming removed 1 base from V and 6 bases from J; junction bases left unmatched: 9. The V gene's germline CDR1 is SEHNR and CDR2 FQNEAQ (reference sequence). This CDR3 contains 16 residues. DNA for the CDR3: TGTGCCAGCAGCTTAGTTGGCGGACTAGTAACCAATGAGCAGTTCTTC. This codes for CASSLVGGLVTNEQFF.

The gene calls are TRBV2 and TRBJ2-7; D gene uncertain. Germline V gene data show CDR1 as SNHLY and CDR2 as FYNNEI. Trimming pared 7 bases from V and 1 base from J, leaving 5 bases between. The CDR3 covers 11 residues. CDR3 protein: CASTDSYEQYF. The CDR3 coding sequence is TGTGCCAGCACCGATTCCTACGAGCAGTACTTC.

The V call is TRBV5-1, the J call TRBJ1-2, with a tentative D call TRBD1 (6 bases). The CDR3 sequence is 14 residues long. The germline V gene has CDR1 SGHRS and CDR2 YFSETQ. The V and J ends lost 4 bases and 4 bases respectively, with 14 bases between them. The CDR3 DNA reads TGCGCCAGCAGCCCACAGGGAGAACTCTATGGCTACACCTTC. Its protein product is CASSPQGELYGYTF.

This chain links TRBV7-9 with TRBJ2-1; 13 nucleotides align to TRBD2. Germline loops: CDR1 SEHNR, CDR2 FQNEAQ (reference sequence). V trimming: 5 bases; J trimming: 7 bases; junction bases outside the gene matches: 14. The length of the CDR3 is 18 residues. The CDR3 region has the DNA TGTGCCAGCAGCCCACTCCGAACCGGGACTAGCGGGACGAATGAGCAGTTCTTC. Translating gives CASSPLRTGTSGTNEQFF.

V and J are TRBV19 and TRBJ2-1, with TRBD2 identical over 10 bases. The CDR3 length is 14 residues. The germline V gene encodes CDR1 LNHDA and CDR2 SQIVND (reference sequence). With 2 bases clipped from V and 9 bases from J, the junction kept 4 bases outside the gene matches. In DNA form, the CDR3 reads TGTGCCAGTAGTATACTAGCGGGAGATGTTGAGCAGTTCTTC. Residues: CASSILAGDVEQFF.

CDR3 in DNA: TGTGCCAGCAGCTTGAGAGGGACAGGGGCGAGGGACTATGGCTACACCTTC. Amino acids: CASSLRGTGARDYGYTF. The V call is TRBV5-6, the J call TRBJ1-2, with 10 bases that match TRBD1. The germline V gene has CDR1 SGHDT and CDR2 YYEEEE. This CDR3 has 17 amino acids. Unmatched junction bases numbered 9, after V lost 1 base and J lost 3 bases.

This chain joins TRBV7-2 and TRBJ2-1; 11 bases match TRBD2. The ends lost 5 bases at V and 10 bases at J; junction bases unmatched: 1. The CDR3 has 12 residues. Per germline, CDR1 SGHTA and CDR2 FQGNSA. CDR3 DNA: TGTGCCAGCAGCGCTAGCGGGAGGGAGCAGTTCTTC. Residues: CASSASGREQFF.

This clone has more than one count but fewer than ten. The CDR3: CASSLEGAARTDTQYF. The CDR3 nucleotides are TGCGCCAGCAGCTTGGAGGGGGCGGCCCGCACAGATACGCAGTATTTT. The V gene is TRBV5-1, the J gene TRBJ2-3; TRBD1 aligns across 7 bases. CDR1 is SGHRS, CDR2 YFSETQ, per germline. There are 16 residues in the CDR3. The V segment lost 0 bases and the J segment 1 base; nucleotides outside the gene matches: 5.